This T cell receptor beta chain was sequenced for a study of OX40 agonist ivuxolimab in advanced cancers. Clones were read by immunoSEQ multiplex PCR, and TCRdb kept only the in-frame ones, dropping some. This table holds about 64,000 clones, approximately 90% found once. Germline V CDR1 and CDR2: ENHRY, SYGVKD. The CDR3 loop spans 14 amino acids. Trimming removed 2 bases from V and 2 bases from J, with 10 bases in between. The V call is TRBV10-3, the J call TRBJ2-7; D might be TRBD1 (6 bases). This sample comprised CD4+ or CD8+ T cells sorted from blood, obtained in a trial of the OX40 agonist ivuxolimab. This TCR was recovered from an adult with an advanced solid tumor such as melanoma, head and neck, liver or kidney cancer. CDR3 in DNA: TGTGCCATCAGTGAGAGCACAGGGCCCTACGAGCAGTACTTC. Its protein product is CAISESTGPYEQYF.